A selection of T cell receptor beta chains follows, all from one sample in a study of cytomegalovirus exposure and HLA in healthy donors. Measured with immunoSEQ multiplex PCR; TCRdb has only the in-frame clones, and not every one. Of around 130,000 clones in the sample, just under 85% are singletons; the top ten hold approximately 3%. Sequenced input: PBMCs. All receptors derive from a boy between 2 and 10 years old in good health and CMV-seronegative. The CDR3 runs from the conserved cysteine through the conserved F or W. D genes are given only for firm matches. Not every row has a clone size; where given, it reads once, few, many or a size class.

>TRBJ1-1|TRBV29-1|.|.
CSVRRGEAFF
TGCAGCGTTCGCCGGGGTGAAGCTTTCTTT
>TRBJ2-3|TRBV6-4|.|TRBD2
CASSDSGGPTDTQYF
TGTGCCAGCAGTGACTCGGGAGGGCCCACAGATACGCAGTATTTT
>TRBJ2-3|TRBV5-1|.|TRBD2
CASSLANLPAGGRPDTQYF
TGCGCCAGCAGCTTGGCGAATCTTCCCGCGGGAGGGAGACCAGATACGCAGTATTTT
>TRBJ1-3|TRBV9|.|.
CASSGRPVTGNTIYF
TGTGCCAGCAGCGGCAGGCCTGTCACTGGAAACACCATATATTTT
>TRBJ1-2|TRBV29-1|.|.
CSVEEGAGFGYTF
TGCAGCGTTGAAGAGGGGGCAGGGTTTGGCTACACCTTC
>TRBJ2-1|TRBV9|once|.
CASSLHEGYSYNEQFF
TGTGCCAGCAGCCTGCATGAGGGATACTCCTACAATGAGCAGTTCTTC
>TRBJ1-4|TRBV7-9|.|.
CASSAGPAGEKLFF
TGTGCCAGCAGCGCCGGCCCGGCAGGCGAAAAACTGTTTTTT
>TRBJ1-1|TRBV7-3|.|.
CASSSGVGTEAFF
TGTGCCAGCAGCTCGGGGGTGGGGACTGAAGCTTTCTTT
>TRBJ1-2|TRBV30|.|.
CAWSSIGQYGYTF
TGTGCCTGGAGTTCTATCGGACAGTACGGCTACACCTTC
>TRBJ1-2|TRBV14|.|.
CASSQDGERDGIFYGYTF
TGTGCCAGCAGCCAAGACGGGGAAAGGGATGGAATTTTCTATGGCTACACCTTC
>TRBJ2-2|TRBV27|.|.
CASSQPGGVGTGELFF
TGTGCCAGCAGCCAACCCGGAGGGGTGGGCACCGGGGAGCTGTTTTTT
>TRBJ2-1|TRBV7-9|.|.
CSSSLVGTDYNEQFF
TGTTCCAGCAGCTTAGTTGGGACTGACTACAATGAGCAGTTCTTC
>TRBJ1-2|TRBV19|.|.
CASSIQRLSNYGYTF
TGTGCCAGTAGTATCCAGAGACTCTCTAACTATGGCTACACCTTC
>TRBJ1-2|TRBV4-1|.|.
CASSQDTQVDYGYTF
TGCGCCAGCAGCCAAGATACCCAGGTGGACTATGGCTACACCTTC
>TRBJ1-2|TRBV30|.|.
CAWSHPLAGPSEGYTF
TGTGCCTGGAGCCACCCATTGGCGGGGCCAAGTGAGGGCTACACCTTC
>TRBJ2-1|TRBV7-6|.|.
CASTRSYRSGNEQFF
TGTGCCAGCACCCGATCATACCGGTCGGGGAATGAGCAGTTCTTC
>TRBJ1-1|TRBV4-2|once|TRBD1
CASSQGTGPNTEAFF
TGTGCCAGCAGCCAAGGGACAGGGCCGAACACTGAAGCTTTCTTT
>TRBJ1-2|TRBV6-5|.|TRBD1
CASSRDSSNGYTF
TGTGCCAGCAGTAGGGACAGCTCCAATGGCTACACCTTC
>TRBJ1-4|TRBV2|.|TRBD1
CASKRTGDEKLFF
TGTGCCAGCAAACGGACAGGGGATGAAAAACTGTTTTTT
>TRBJ1-2|TRBV6-5|.|.
CASSSKLVYNYGYTF
TGTGCCAGCAGTTCCAAGCTAGTATATAACTATGGCTACACCTTC
>TRBJ2-3|TRBV7-3|.|.
CASSSSTTDTQYF
TGTGCCAGCAGCTCATCTACCACAGATACGCAGTATTTT
>TRBJ1-1|TRBV19|.|.
CASSISAANTEAFF
TGTGCCAGTAGTATTAGCGCAGCGAACACTGAAGCTTTCTTT
>TRBJ2-7|TRBV7-6|.|TRBD2
CASSLGSGGSYEQYF
TGTGCCAGCAGCTTAGGTAGCGGGGGCTCCTACGAGCAGTACTTC
>TRBJ2-7|TRBV5-5|.|TRBD1
CASSSRQGRYYEQYF
TGTGCCAGCAGCAGTAGACAGGGAAGGTACTACGAGCAGTACTTC
>TRBJ1-2|TRBV18|.|.
CASSPPLGQGNYGYTF
TGTGCCAGCTCACCTCCCTTGGGTCAGGGGAACTATGGCTACACCTTC
>TRBJ1-2|TRBV27|.|.
CASSLRGRNYGYTF
TGTGCCAGCAGTCTTCGAGGGCGGAACTATGGCTACACCTTC
>TRBJ2-5|TRBV7-9|once|TRBD1
CASSLPPGQGQETQYF
TGTGCCAGCAGCTTACCCCCGGGACAGGGTCAAGAGACCCAGTACTTC
>TRBJ1-1|TRBV7-9|.|TRBD1
CASSPDRVNTEAFF
TGTGCCAGCAGCCCTGACAGGGTGAACACTGAAGCTTTCTTT
>TRBJ1-2|TRBV9|.|TRBD1
CASSVGGQGAVSYGYTF
TGTGCCAGCAGCGTAGGGGGACAGGGGGCCGTCTCCTATGGCTACACCTTC
>TRBJ1-4|TRBV9|.|.
CASSSHQGMREKLFF
TGTGCCAGCTCCAGTCACCAGGGCATGAGGGAAAAACTGTTTTTT
>TRBJ1-1|TRBV7-6|.|.
CASSLWGGGDTEAFF
TGTGCCAGCAGCCTCTGGGGCGGAGGGGACACTGAAGCTTTCTTT
>TRBJ1-3|TRBV6-5|.|.
CASSYDPGVVGNTIYF
TGTGCCAGCAGTTACGATCCAGGGGTGGTTGGAAACACCATATATTTT
>TRBJ1-5|TRBV18|.|.
CASSPSGNSNQPQHF
TGTGCCAGCTCACCTTCGGGGAATAGCAATCAGCCCCAGCATTTT
>TRBJ1-2|TRBV5-1|.|.
CASRKGENYGYTF
TGCGCCAGCAGAAAAGGAGAGAACTATGGCTACACCTTC
>TRBJ1-2|TRBV7-9|.|.
CASSLVTGWGYTF
TGTGCCAGCAGCTTAGTGACGGGGTGGGGCTACACCTTC
>TRBJ1-5|TRBV15|.|TRBD1
CATSRPGQRNQPQHF
TGTGCCACCAGCAGACCGGGACAGCGGAATCAGCCCCAGCATTTT
>TRBJ1-1|TRBV5-1|.|TRBD1
CASSLEGAPNTEAFF
TGCGCCAGCAGCTTGGAGGGGGCGCCAAACACTGAAGCTTTCTTT
>TRBJ1-3|TRBV15|.|.
CATSRDGPGAGNTIYF
TGTGCCACCAGCAGAGACGGGCCAGGGGCAGGAAACACCATATATTTT
>TRBJ1-4|TRBV30|.|.
CAWSVGEGWKLFF
TGTGCCTGGAGTGTAGGAGAGGGATGGAAACTGTTTTTT